The 5 T cell receptor beta chains listed next were all sequenced from one sample in a study of T cells after posttransplantation cyclophosphamide. Libraries were prepared by immunoSEQ multiplex PCR; TCRdb keeps only in-frame clonotypes and omits some of them. The sample has approximately 23,000 clones, over 95% seen once. The naive gate required viable CD3+CD4+ or CD3+CD8+ cells with CCR7+CD45RA+CD45RO-CD95-CD27+CD28+ phenotype. The sample consisted of naive CD4+ T cells sorted from PBMCs. These TCRs come from a man in his forties or fifties in good health, CMV-negative, and a related stem cell transplant donor.

Concerning this clone: At one end, the junction sequence differs from germline, possibly due to a read error. The chain joins TRBV11-2 to TRBJ2-3; TRBD2 matches 16 bases. The CDR3 covers 15 residues. Germline assignment: CDR1 SGHAT and CDR2 FQNNGV. CDR3 sequence reads: CASSPSGLAGGPSHF. The CDR3 region has the DNA TGTGCCAGCAGCCCATCGGGACTAGCGGGAGGGCCCTCGCATTTT.

The chain joins TRBV7-3 to TRBJ2-1; 8 bases are a match to TRBD2. Losses at the gene ends were 5 bases for V and 5 bases for J; bases not matched to a gene: 23. The CDR3 runs 20 residues. Germline CDR1 SGHTA, CDR2 FQGTGA. The CDR3 DNA sequence: TGTGCCAGCAGCCGTTCTAGCCGGGCTAGCGGGCGCCTATTAGACAATGAGCAGTTCTTC. Amino acids: CASSRSSRASGRLLDNEQFF.

This clone was seen just once. CDR3 sequence reads: CASKSGTGGAYEQYF. The CDR3 nucleotides are TGTGCCAGCAAGTCCGGGACAGGAGGAGCCTACGAGCAGTACTTC. V and J are TRBV6-5 and TRBJ2-7; 8 bases are shared with TRBD1. V gave up 7 bases and J gave up 2 bases; unmatched junction bases: 10. In germline, CDR1 is MNHEY, CDR2 SVGAGI. This CDR3 contains 15 residues.

The J gene is TRBJ2-2, the V gene TRBV5-5, with a weak D call TRBD1 (5 bases). This CDR3 is built from 16 residues. In germline, CDR1 is SGHKS, CDR2 YYEKEE (reference sequence). The germline V and J ends were trimmed by 2 bases and 5 bases, with 16 bases remaining between them. The CDR3 DNA follows: TGTGCCAGCAGCTTTGTTCCCAGGGAAGGTACCGGGGAGCTGTTTTTT. This codes for CASSFVPREGTGELFF.

The chain uses TRBV4-1 and TRBJ2-6; no firm D call. The CDR3 has 15 amino acids. Trimming stripped 1 base from V and 1 base from J, with 5 bases between. Germline V lookup: CDR1 MGHRA, CDR2 YSYEKL. CDR3 region: CASSQVVSGANVLTF. In nucleotides, the CDR3 is TGCGCCAGCAGCCAAGTTGTATCTGGGGCCAACGTCCTGACTTTC.